These T cell receptor beta chains were read from a single sample in a study of cytomegalovirus exposure and HLA in healthy donors. This table comes from immunoSEQ multiplex PCR, and its TCRdb copy is limited to in-frame clones, with some not included. Counted here are approximately 120,000 clones, under 90% occurring once; the ten biggest clones make up more than 2%. Sample: PBMCs. The receptors here all came from a woman aged 30 to 39 in good health and CMV-seronegative. CDR3s include the opening cysteine and the closing phenylalanine or tryptophan. The D gene is left open where the match is weak. Only some rows state a clone size, as once, few, many or a class for expanded clones.

clone_size	j_call	v_call	d_call	cdr3_aa	cdr3_nt
NA	TRBJ2-2	TRBV5-1	NA	CASRYGQLTGELFF	TGCGCCAGCAGGTACGGACAGCTCACCGGGGAGCTGTTTTTT
NA	TRBJ2-7	TRBV29-1	TRBD2	CSVELAERTYEQYF	TGCAGCGTTGAGCTAGCGGAGCGAACTTACGAGCAGTACTTC
NA	TRBJ1-1	TRBV19	TRBD1	CASKPGQASTEAFF	TGTGCCAGTAAACCCGGACAGGCAAGCACTGAAGCTTTCTTT
NA	TRBJ2-3	TRBV7-9	NA	CASSLSGGDTQYF	TGTGCCAGCAGCTTATCCGGCGGGGATACGCAGTATTTT
NA	TRBJ1-2	TRBV30	NA	CAWITTLGGSKYGYTF	TGTGCCTGGATCACGACGTTGGGGGGATCTAAGTATGGCTACACCTTC
NA	TRBJ1-6	TRBV30	TRBD1	CAWTDRANSPLHF	TGTGCCTGGACGGACAGGGCTAATTCACCCCTCCACTTT
NA	TRBJ2-7	TRBV12-5	NA	CASGLRGSYEQYF	TGTGCTAGTGGTCTCCGGGGGTCCTACGAGCAGTACTTC
few	TRBJ2-7	TRBV7-2	TRBD2	CASSTTLGGSSYEQYF	TGTGCCAGCAGCACCACTCTTGGCGGGAGCTCCTACGAGCAGTACTTC
NA	TRBJ1-4	TRBV5-1	NA	CASSLAGGREEKLFF	TGCGCCAGCAGCTTGGCCGGAGGGCGAGAGGAAAAACTGTTTTTT
NA	TRBJ2-2	TRBV6-6	NA	CASSYVADHGELFF	TGTGCCAGCAGTTACGTGGCAGATCACGGGGAGCTGTTTTTT
NA	TRBJ2-1	TRBV29-1	TRBD2	CSVAAMAGVGYKEQFF	TGCAGCGTTGCCGCGATGGCGGGAGTCGGGTACAAGGAGCAGTTCTTC
NA	TRBJ2-7	TRBV7-2	NA	CASSLAGPGTYEQYF	TGTGCCAGCAGCTTGGCAGGCCCCGGGACCTACGAGCAGTACTTC
NA	TRBJ2-4	TRBV18	TRBD2	CASSPEGGDIQYF	TGTGCCAGCTCCCCCGAGGGAGGGGACATTCAGTACTTC
NA	TRBJ2-1	TRBV15	NA	CATSRVREAVNEQFF	TGTGCCACCAGCAGGGTCCGAGAGGCCGTCAATGAGCAGTTCTTC
few	TRBJ1-1	TRBV19	NA	CASREGRGNVEAFF	TGTGCCAGTAGGGAAGGGAGAGGAAATGTTGAAGCTTTCTTT
NA	TRBJ2-3	TRBV15	TRBD2	CATSSRLAGVQDTQYF	TGTGCCACCAGCTCCCGACTAGCGGGAGTGCAAGATACGCAGTATTTT
NA	TRBJ2-1	TRBV5-1	TRBD1	CASCNYAGQGYGNEQFF	TGCGCCAGCTGCAACTACGCGGGACAGGGTTACGGCAATGAGCAGTTCTTC
once	TRBJ2-1	TRBV7-6	TRBD2	CASSQGAGTSRNNDQFF	TGTGCCAGCAGCCAAGGGGCCGGGACTAGCAGAAACAATGACCAGTTCTTC
NA	TRBJ1-6	TRBV9	NA	CASGLGPGGSPLHF	TGTGCCAGCGGCCTTGGTCCCGGAGGTTCACCCCTCCACTTT
NA	TRBJ1-2	TRBV6-1	TRBD1	CASRTTGDSGYTF	TGTGCCAGCAGAACCACAGGGGATAGTGGCTACACCTTC
NA	TRBJ1-2	TRBV5-4	TRBD1	CASSLSEGTGNYGYTF	TGTGCCAGCAGCCTAAGTGAAGGGACAGGGAACTATGGCTACACCTTC